This T cell receptor (beta chain) was recovered during a study of control samples from healthy donors and cancer patients. With 0 bases removed from V and 5 bases from J, the gap between germline ends came to 5 bases. This CDR3 contains 13 residues. Germline-derived CDR1 and CDR2 are SGHRS and YFSETQ. The data were produced by immunoSEQ multiplex PCR, yet TCRdb's version contains in-frame clones alone and is incomplete. This listing includes 150,000 to 200,000 clones. The sequenced material came from blood. The TCR originated in a woman younger than 45 in good health. V gene TRBV5-1 combines with J gene TRBJ2-2; D perhaps matches TRBD1 (5 bases). The CDR3, as DNA: TGCGCCAGCAGCTTGGAGGGGACCGGGGAGCTGTTTTTT. Translated: CASSLEGTGELFF.